This T cell receptor beta chain was documented in a study of blood T cell repertoires in COVID-19. Study-wide background: PBMCs, B-cell-depleted T cells, or T cells were the source of the cDNA or gDNA that made up the material.

With V trimmed by 4 bases and J by 4 bases, 4 bases remained unmatched. The CDR3 is 15 residues long. Germline V gives CDR1 SGHTA, CDR2 FQGNSA. As processed by the authors: From reference gene primer amplification, estimates of nucleated cell counts were derived. Using immunoSEQ multiplex PCR, the repertoire was profiled, and TCRdb retains in-frame clones only, with some absent. The V and J calls and clone size were taken over from that table, and D and trimming were inferred from the DNA. The sample lists 60,000 to 65,000 clones; more than 80% were seen once. Sequenced material: peripheral blood. The sequence derives from a woman at least 80 years old with active COVID-19. The chain links TRBV7-2 to TRBJ2-2; 9 positions agree with TRBD2. The CDR3 spells CASSSDSGSTGELFF. CDR3 in DNA: TGTGCCAGCAGCTCTGATAGCGGGAGCACCGGGGAGCTGTTTTTT.